This T cell receptor (beta chain) was retrieved from a study of human T cells and chemical hapten exposure. Study in general: During the roughly 24-week study period, patients had diphenylcyclopropenone applied to the scalp every week. Across samples, TCR yields varied, mostly owing to small differences in pooled library volumes. The study, taken as a whole, reports: As the donors had alopecia, their immune response may differ from healthy people's.

MiXCR was run by TCRdb on the RACE reads, yielding one entry per CDR3 protein. In the table there are about 120,000 distinct CDR3 sequences, roughly 13% of which are singletons. The time point here: pre-sensitization, week 0. Described treatment: therapeutic diphenylcyclopropenone sensitization with weekly scalp DPC. It was from unfractionated whole blood that total RNA was extracted. This clonotype was recorded at least ten times. Its specificity is unknown. The CDR3 contains 13 residues. The V gene's germline CDR1 is ENHRY and CDR2 SYGVKD. V gave up 11 bases and J gave up 4 bases, with 14 bases separating them.

The source material was whole blood, sampled in connection with sensitization to the hapten diphenylcyclopropenone (DPC). The source is a woman aged 18-30 years with alopecia areata. Some clones in this sample may be carry-over from other donors' samples. The chain couples TRBV10-3 to TRBJ2-2; D gene ambiguous. Here the CDR3 DNA reads TGTGCCCATTCTCTCGGGCTCACCGGGGAGCTGTTTTTT. Its translation: CAHSLGLTGELFF.